This T cell receptor beta chain was sequenced in a study of blood T cell repertoires in COVID-19. This clone was recorded once. Other DNA sequences in this specimen translate into the identical CDR3. Under the authors' procedure: Amplified reference gene primers provided the basis for estimating nucleated cell counts. Some clones are missing from TCRdb's copy, which holds only in-frame ones; the method was immunoSEQ multiplex PCR. Clone size and the V and J calls come from that table; the DNA yielded D and trimming. The sample records 300,000 to 350,000 clones, 88% being singletons. CDR3 length: 13 residues. The V and J ends lost 1 base and 1 base respectively, with 5 bases between them. CDR1 is SGHRS and CDR2 is YFSETQ in the germline V gene.

V and J are TRBV5-1 and TRBJ1-1; D gene uncertain. Sequencing input: peripheral blood. The source is a woman in her 30s with COVID-19, enrolled during active disease. CDR3 protein: CASSLRENTEAFF. As DNA, the CDR3 is TGCGCCAGCAGCTTGCGAGAGAACACTGAAGCTTTCTTT.